One and the same sample provided the 11 T cell receptor beta chains below, sequenced in a study of T cells in Graves' hyperthyroidism and ophthalmopathy. Researchers amplified the TCR beta CDR3 regions from RNA transcripts. The HTBI primer set was used in a first-round RT-PCR of the TCR CDR3. TCRdb analysed the multiplex PCR reads with MiXCR anew, one entry per CDR3 protein. The sample shows approximately 400,000 distinct CDR3 sequences, under 20% of them seen only once. The sequenced sample consisted of blood. These receptors were collected from a woman aged 18-30 years with Graves' hyperthyroidism.

There are many counts of this clonotype. This chain's CDR3 is CASSFYRSHQPQHF. The CDR3 DNA reads TGTGCCAGCAGTTTTTACAGAAGCCATCAGCCCCAGCATTTT. The genes are TRBV12-3 or TRBV12-4 and TRBJ1-5; no definite D call. The ends were cut back, 3 bases at V and 5 bases at J, with 11 bases in the middle. There are 14 residues in the CDR3.

This clonotype was found many times. The rearrangement uses TRBV4-1 and TRBJ2-7, with D perhaps TRBD1 (6 bases). The CDR3 runs to 15 residues. Germline lookup yields CDR1 MGHRA and CDR2 YSYEKL. The V end was cut by 2 bases, the J end by 2 bases, with 13 bases between. CDR3 amino acids: CASSQLTGRPYEQYF. CDR3 sequence (DNA): TGCGCCAGCAGCCAACTCACAGGGCGTCCCTACGAGCAGTACTTC.

This clonotype was picked up many times. The gene calls are TRBV12-3 or TRBV12-4 and TRBJ2-5; 9 bases fit TRBD2. V lost 6 bases to trimming and J lost 5 bases; unmatched junction nucleotides: 10. This CDR3 region has 15 residues. The CDR3 DNA is TGTGCCAGCAGCCTGACTAGCGGAGCTCAGGAGACCCAGTACTTC. Translated, it gives CASSLTSGAQETQYF.

Note on this clonotype: Since a much larger clone is just one base distant, this may be a read error. CDR3 DNA: TGCACCAGCAGACCTACACAGGGTGGTTTTTACAACATTCAGTACTTC. Translated, it gives CTSRPTQGGFYNIQYF. The chain is built from TRBV5-1 and TRBJ2-4; D is possibly TRBD1 (6 bases). Germline CDR1 reads SGHRS; CDR2 reads YFSETQ. The CDR3 is 16 residues long.

The V and J genes are TRBV5-1 and TRBJ2-5; D is possibly TRBD2 (7 bases). In germline, CDR1 is SGHRS, CDR2 YFSETQ. The CDR3 is made up of 13 amino acids. Trimming shortened V by 6 bases and J by 2 bases, and 11 bases separated the two germline ends. CDR3 amino acids: CASTGGLQETQYF. The CDR3 nucleotides read TGCGCCAGCACCGGGGGGCTACAAGAGACCCAGTACTTC.

At least ten counts were recorded for this clonotype. This rearrangement joins TRBV9 to TRBJ1-2, with TRBD1 matching over 7 bases. V dropped 2 bases and J dropped 3; count of bases not matched to a gene: 1. CDR1 SGDLS and CDR2 YYNGEE come from the germline V gene. This CDR3 contains 13 residues. In DNA form, the CDR3 reads TGTGCCAGCAGCGTCGGGACAGACTATGGCTACACCTTC. As protein: CASSVGTDYGYTF.

This clonotype was detected many times. The chain carries TRBV15 and TRBJ2-5, with D possibly TRBD1 on 5 matching bases. CDR1 is LNHNV, CDR2 YYDKDF, per germline (reference sequence). Trimming stripped 1 base from V and 2 bases from J, with 11 bases between. The CDR3 spans 15 residues. The CDR3 spells CATSRARTYQETQYF. In DNA form, the CDR3 reads TGTGCCACCAGCAGAGCCCGGACATATCAAGAGACCCAGTACTTC.

At least ten counts were recorded for this clonotype. The V call is TRBV28, the J call TRBJ1-1; D unclear. The CDR3 runs to 14 residues. V lost 7 bases, J lost 2 bases, and 14 bases lay in between. Germline CDR1 is MDHEN and CDR2 is SYDVKM. CDR3 protein: CASNLVPGNTEAFF. In DNA form, the CDR3 reads TGTGCCAGCAACCTCGTACCCGGAAACACTGAAGCTTTCTTT.

There are many counts of this clonotype. The chain links TRBV15 to TRBJ1-2, with D tentatively TRBD1 (5 bases). V lost 0 bases, J lost 8 bases, and 16 bases lay in between. The CDR3 is 15 amino acids. Germline V lookup: CDR1 LNHNV, CDR2 YYDKDF (reference sequence). CDR3 nucleotide sequence: TGTGCCACCAGCAGAGATCGGTGGGGGGACGAGGGCTACACCTTC. It is translated as CATSRDRWGDEGYTF.

Regarding this clonotype: This may be a read error, as it is one base from a much larger clone. The conserved phenylalanine or tryptophan normally closing the CDR3 is absent here, so this likely arose from a read error. The chain uses TRBV13 and TRBJ1-3; no firm D call. The CDR3 is 14 amino acids. The germline V gene encodes CDR1 PRHDT and CDR2 FYEKMQ (reference sequence). V was pared by 4 bases and J by 4 bases, with 11 bases between. CDR3 loop: CASSSRAKGNTIYL. The CDR3 DNA is TGTGCCAGCAGCTCACGGGCGAAAGGAAACACCATATATTTG.

The CDR3 reads CASSLAWPNTEAFF. As DNA, the CDR3 is TGTGCCAGCAGCTTAGCATGGCCGAACACTGAAGCTTTCTTT. This rearrangement joins TRBV7-8 to TRBJ1-1, with D uncertain. This CDR3 has 14 amino acids. CDR1 SGHVS and CDR2 FQNEAQ come from the germline V gene. Trimming stripped 0 bases from V and 1 base from J, with 6 bases between.